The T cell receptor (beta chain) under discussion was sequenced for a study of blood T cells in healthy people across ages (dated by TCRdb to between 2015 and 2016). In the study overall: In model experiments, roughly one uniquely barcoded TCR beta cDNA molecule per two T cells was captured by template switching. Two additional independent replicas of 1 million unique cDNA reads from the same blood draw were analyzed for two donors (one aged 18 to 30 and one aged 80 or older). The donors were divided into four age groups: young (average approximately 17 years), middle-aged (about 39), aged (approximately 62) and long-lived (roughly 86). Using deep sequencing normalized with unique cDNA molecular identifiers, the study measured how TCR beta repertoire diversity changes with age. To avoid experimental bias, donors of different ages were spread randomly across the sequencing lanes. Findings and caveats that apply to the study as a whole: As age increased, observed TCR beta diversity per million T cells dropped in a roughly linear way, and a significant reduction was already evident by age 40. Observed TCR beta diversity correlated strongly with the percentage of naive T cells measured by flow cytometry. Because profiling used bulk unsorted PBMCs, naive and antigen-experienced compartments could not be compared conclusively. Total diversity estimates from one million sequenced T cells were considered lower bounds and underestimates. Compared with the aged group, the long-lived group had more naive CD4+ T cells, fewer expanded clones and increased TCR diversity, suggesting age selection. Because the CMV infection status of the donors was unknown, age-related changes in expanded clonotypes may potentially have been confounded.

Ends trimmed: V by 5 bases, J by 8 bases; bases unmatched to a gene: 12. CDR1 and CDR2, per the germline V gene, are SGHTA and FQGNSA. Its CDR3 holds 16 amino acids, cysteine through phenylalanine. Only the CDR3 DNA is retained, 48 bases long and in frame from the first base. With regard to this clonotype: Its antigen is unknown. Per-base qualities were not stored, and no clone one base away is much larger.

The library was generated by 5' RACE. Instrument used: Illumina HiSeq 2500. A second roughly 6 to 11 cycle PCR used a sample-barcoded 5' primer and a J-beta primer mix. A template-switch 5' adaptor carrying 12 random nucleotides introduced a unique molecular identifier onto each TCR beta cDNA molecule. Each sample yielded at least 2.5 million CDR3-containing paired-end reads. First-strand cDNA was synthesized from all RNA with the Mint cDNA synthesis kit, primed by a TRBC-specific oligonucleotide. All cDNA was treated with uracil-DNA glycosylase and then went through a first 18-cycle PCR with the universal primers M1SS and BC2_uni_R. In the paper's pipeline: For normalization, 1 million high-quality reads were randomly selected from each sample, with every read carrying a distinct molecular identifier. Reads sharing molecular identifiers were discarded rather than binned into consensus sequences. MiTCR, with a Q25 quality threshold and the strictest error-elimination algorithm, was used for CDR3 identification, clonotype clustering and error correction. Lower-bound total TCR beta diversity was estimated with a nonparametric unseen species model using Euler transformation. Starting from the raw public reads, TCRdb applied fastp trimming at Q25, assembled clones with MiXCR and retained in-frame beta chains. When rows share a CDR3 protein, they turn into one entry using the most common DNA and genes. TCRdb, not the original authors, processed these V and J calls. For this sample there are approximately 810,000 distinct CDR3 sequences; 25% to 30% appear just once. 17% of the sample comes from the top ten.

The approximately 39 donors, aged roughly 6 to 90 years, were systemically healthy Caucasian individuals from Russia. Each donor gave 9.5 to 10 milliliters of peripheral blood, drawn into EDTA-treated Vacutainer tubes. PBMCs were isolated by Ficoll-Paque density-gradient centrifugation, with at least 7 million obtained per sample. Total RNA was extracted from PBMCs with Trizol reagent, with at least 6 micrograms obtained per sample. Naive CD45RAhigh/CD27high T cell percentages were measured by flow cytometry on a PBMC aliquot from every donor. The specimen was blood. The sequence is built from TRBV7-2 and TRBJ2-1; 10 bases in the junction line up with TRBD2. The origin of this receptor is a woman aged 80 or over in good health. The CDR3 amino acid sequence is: CASSRQAGGLVYEQFF. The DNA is TGTGCCAGCAGCCGACAAGCGGGGGGGCTTGTCTATGAGCAGTTCTTC.